This T cell receptor (beta chain) was identified during a study of CD8 T cells in ankylosing spondylitis. General study findings and limits: Seemingly distinctive of ankylosing spondylitis blood was a TCR beta motif formed by eight highly homologous variants.

The CDR3 runs to 12 residues. Germline assignment: CDR1 SGHAT and CDR2 FQNNGV. Trimming removed 3 bases from V and 6 bases from J, with 6 bases in between. Libraries of TCR beta came from quantitative 5'-RACE with molecular barcodes. TCRdb passed the 5' RACE reads through MiXCR, listing each CDR3 protein once. The repertoire holds tens of thousands of distinct CDR3 sequences, with roughly 9% as singletons. Regarding this clonotype: Its specificity is not known.

The TCR originated in a male donor with ankylosing spondylitis. The V call is TRBV11-2, the J call TRBJ2-1; D remains unclear. Material for sequencing was blood, either unsorted or a sorted T cell fraction (not recorded which). In DNA form, the CDR3 reads TGTGCCAGCAGCTTTATTGGCAATGAGCAGTTCTTC. Translation: CASSFIGNEQFF.